The source of this T cell receptor beta chain is a study of CD4+ T cells in melanoma (dated by TCRdb to between 2021 and 2024). In the study overall: The study investigated neoantigen-specific CD4+ T cells in human melanoma.

Study-wide findings and limitations: According to the report, neoantigen-specific CD4+ T cells in melanoma displayed diverse differentiation states. The report described a correlation between neoantigen-specific CD4+ T cells and the function of CD8+ T cells, macrophages and B cells.

The CDR3 runs 18 residues from the cysteine to the phenylalanine. Only the CDR3 part of the read is kept: 54 bases, read in frame from the first base. From a lookup of the germline V gene, CDR1 and CDR2 are SGHRS and YFSETQ. V is pruned by 5 bases and J by 15 bases, leaving 17 bases of the junction without a gene match. The donors were melanoma patients. Library prep was done by the immunoSEQ multiplex PCR assay. TCRdb limited this immuneACCESS table to in-frame rearrangements with V and J called. A share of clones is missing; checked studies link under half to unresolved V genes, and the rest is unexplained. Present in this sample are about 140,000 clones, about 93% of which were seen just once. Roughly 1.4% of the sample comes from the top ten. Worth noting for this clone: What this receptor recognizes is not known. No much larger clone is present one base from it, and per-base qualities are unavailable.

The chain links TRBV5-1 with TRBJ2-6; 16 nucleotides in the junction match TRBD2. The TCR was taken from a human donor with melanoma. The sequence in DNA is TGCGCCAGCAGTCCCGACTTGGGGACTAGCGGGGGGGGGCAGGACCTGACTTTC. Translated, this gives CASSPDLGTSGGGQDLTF.